The clone carrying this TCR beta chain has only a few counts. Making use of molecular barcodes, quantitative 5'-RACE generated TCR beta libraries. TCRdb re-called the 5' RACE reads with MiXCR, one entry per CDR3 protein. The sample contains 20,000 to 30,000 distinct CDR3 sequences, 13% of which appear only once. Trimming shortened V by 8 bases and J by 4 bases, and 14 bases separated the two germline ends. Germline loops: CDR1 MGHDK, CDR2 SYGVNS. The CDR3 runs to 14 residues. The sample comes from a study of CD8 T cells in ankylosing spondylitis. The clonotype originates from a male donor with ankylosing spondylitis or in good health (not recorded which). The chain uses TRBV25-1 and TRBJ2-2, with D perhaps assigned TRBD1 or TRBD2 (5 bases each). The sample comprised blood. The CDR3 DNA reads as TGTGCCAGCCAAACCCCAGGGAGCACCGGGGAGCTGTTTTTT. Residues: CASQTPGSTGELFF.